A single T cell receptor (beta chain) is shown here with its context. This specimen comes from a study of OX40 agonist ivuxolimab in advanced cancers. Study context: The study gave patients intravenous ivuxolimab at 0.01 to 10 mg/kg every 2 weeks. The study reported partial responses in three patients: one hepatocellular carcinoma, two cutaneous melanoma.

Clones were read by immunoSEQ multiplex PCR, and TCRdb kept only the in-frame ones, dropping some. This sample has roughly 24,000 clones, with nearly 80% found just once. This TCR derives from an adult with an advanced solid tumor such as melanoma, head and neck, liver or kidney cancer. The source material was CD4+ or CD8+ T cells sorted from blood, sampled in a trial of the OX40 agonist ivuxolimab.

The CDR3 here is CASSKWGQETQYF. The CDR3 nucleotides are TGTGCCAGCAGCAAATGGGGCCAAGAGACCCAGTACTTC. The V call is TRBV9, the J call TRBJ2-5; the D is unclear. Trimming took off 4 bases at V and 1 base at J, with 8 bases between the two ends. Germline V gene data show CDR1 as SGDLS and CDR2 as YYNGEE. The CDR3 is made up of 13 amino acids.